This T cell receptor (beta chain) was recovered during a study of blood T cells in healthy people across ages (dated by TCRdb to the mid-2010s). Describing the broader study: Template switching captured roughly one uniquely barcoded TCR beta cDNA molecule per two T cells in model experiments. Four age groups were formed from the donors: young (average approximately 15 years), middle-aged (approximately 40), aged (more than 55) and long-lived (more than 75). The study analyzed two additional independent replicas of 1 million unique cDNA reads from the same blood draw for two donors, one aged 18 to 30 and one aged 80 or older. Age-related changes in TCR beta repertoire diversity were measured in the study by deep sequencing normalized with unique cDNA molecular identifiers. To avoid experimental bias, donors of different ages were randomly spread across the sequencing lanes. What the authors observed across the whole study: The CMV infection status of donors was not known, potentially confounding age-related changes in expanded clonotypes. There was a strong correlation between observed TCR beta diversity and the percentage of naive T cells measured by flow cytometry. Conclusive comparison of naive and antigen-experienced compartments was prevented by the profiling of bulk unsorted PBMCs. Compared with the aged group, the long-lived group had more naive CD4+ T cells, fewer expanded clones and increased TCR diversity, suggesting age selection. As age increased, observed TCR beta diversity per million T cells dropped in a roughly linear way, and a significant reduction was already evident by age 40. Total diversity estimates from one million sequenced T cells were considered lower bounds and underestimates.

Systemically healthy Caucasian individuals from Russia, 39 in total and aged about 6 to 100 years, were included as donors. Each donor gave 8 to 10 milliliters of peripheral blood, collected into EDTA-treated Vacutainer tubes. Ficoll-Paque density-gradient centrifugation was used to isolate PBMCs, with at least 6 million obtained per sample. Trizol reagent was used to extract total RNA from the PBMCs, yielding at least 5.5 micrograms per sample. For every donor, flow cytometry on a PBMC aliquot measured the percentage of naive CD45RAhigh/CD27high T cells. To note about this clonotype: The antigen it recognizes is unknown. No qualities accompany the bases; no much larger clone lies one base away.

Libraries were constructed by 5' RACE. Instrument on record: Illumina HiSeq 2500. A second roughly 7 to 12 cycle PCR used a sample-barcoded 5' primer and a J-beta primer mix. Each TCR beta cDNA molecule received a unique molecular identifier from a template-switch 5' adaptor carrying 12 random nucleotides. At least 2.5 million CDR3-containing paired-end reads were obtained from each sample. All of the RNA was converted into first-strand cDNA using the Mint cDNA synthesis kit, with a TRBC-specific oligonucleotide serving as the primer. All cDNA was treated with uracil-DNA glycosylase and then went through a first 18-cycle PCR with the universal primers M1SS and BC2_uni_R. Regarding the original processing steps: For normalization, 1 million high-quality reads, each with a distinct molecular identifier, were randomly selected from each sample. Reads sharing molecular identifiers were discarded rather than binned into consensus sequences. MiTCR, with a Q25 quality threshold and the strictest error-elimination algorithm, was used for CDR3 identification, clonotype clustering and error correction. A nonparametric unseen species model with Euler transformation was used to estimate a lower bound on total TCR beta diversity. Using fastp at Q25 and MiXCR, TCRdb reprocessed the public reads and kept productive beta chains. Identical CDR3 proteins give one entry, which carries the most common genes and DNA. Here the V and J calls rest on TCRdb's processing, not on the authors' analysis. The sample records roughly 2 million distinct CDR3 sequences, about 50% of which are singletons. Jointly, the top ten make up more than 2% of the sample.

The sample taken for sequencing was blood. The TCR originated in a woman aged 40 to 50 in good health.

In nucleotide form, the sequence is TGTGCCAGCAGCTTCGGGTGGAATGGCTACACCTTC. It specifies CASSFGWNGYTF. The sequence is built from TRBV5-6 and TRBJ1-2, with the D segment identity uncertain. V drops 2 bases and J drops 6 bases, leaving 8 bases in between. From its cysteine to its phenylalanine, the CDR3 spans 12 amino acids. The retained sequence is limited to the CDR3, 36 bases, with the frame set at the first base. The CDR1 and CDR2 encoded by the germline V gene are SGHDT and YYEEEE.